The sample holds a few counts of the clone carrying this T cell receptor (beta chain). V dropped 6 bases and J dropped 5 bases, with 13 bases sitting between them. The CDR3 has 13 amino acids. This specimen comes from a study of blood T cells in healthy people across ages. With a J-beta primer mix and a sample-barcoded 5' primer, a second PCR ran 7 to 11 cycles. Using its own MiXCR run on the 5' RACE reads, TCRdb lists one record per CDR3 protein. This sample yields around 1,900,000 distinct CDR3 sequences, of which about two fifths are seen a single time; around 23% belongs to the top ten. The receptor's source is a human donor in good health. The chain couples TRBV12-3 or TRBV12-4 to TRBJ2-5, with unresolved D. Material for sequencing was blood. The CDR3 loop is CASSLTVEETQYF. CDR3 sequence (DNA): TGTGCCAGCAGCCTGACTGTGGAGGAGACCCAGTACTTC.